These 10 T cell receptor beta chains came from one sample sequenced in a study of OX40 agonist ivuxolimab in advanced cancers. Libraries were prepared by immunoSEQ multiplex PCR; TCRdb keeps only in-frame clonotypes and omits some of them. The sample lists approximately 48,000 clones; over 75% were seen once. The sequencing here drew on CD4+ or CD8+ T cells sorted from blood, taken in a trial of the OX40 agonist ivuxolimab. All receptors derive from an adult with an advanced solid tumor such as melanoma, head and neck, liver or kidney cancer.

In this sample, this clone turned up once. The rearrangement links TRBV7-3 to TRBJ2-7; the D gene could be TRBD1 or TRBD2 (5 bases each). The CDR3 is made up of 15 amino acids. CDR1 and CDR2 (germline): SGHTA, FQGTGA. V gave up 6 bases and J gave up 3 bases, with 18 bases separating them. CDR3 region: CASRSITGRNYEQYF. The CDR3 DNA follows: TGTGCCAGCAGATCTATTACGGGACGCAACTACGAGCAGTACTTC. The variable domain in full, completed from reference TRBV7-3 and TRBJ2-7, reads GAGVSQTPSNKVTEKGKYVELRCDPISGHTALYWYRQSLGQGPEFLIYFQGTGAADDSGLPNDRFFAVRPEGSVSTLKIQRTERGDSAVYLCASRSITGRNYEQYFGPGTRLTVT.

The rearrangement uses TRBV11-2 and TRBJ2-5; D is perhaps TRBD1 (6 bases). The CDR3 spans 14 residues. V gave up 5 bases and J gave up 1 base, with 11 bases separating them. Germline values: CDR1 SGHAT, CDR2 FQNNGV. CDR3 loop: CASSPRTAQETQYF. As DNA, the CDR3 is TGTGCCAGCAGCCCGCGGACAGCCCAAGAGACCCAGTACTTC.

This clone was observed many times. The V call is TRBV6-6, the J call TRBJ1-1, with D possibly matching TRBD1 (6 bases). Germline lookup yields CDR1 MNHNY and CDR2 SVGAGI (reference sequence). The CDR3 loop spans 14 amino acids. Deletions cut 5 bases from V and 2 bases from J, with 12 bases between. The CDR3 sequence: CASSSRGANTEAFF. The CDR3 region has the DNA TGTGCCAGCAGTAGCAGGGGCGCCAACACTGAAGCTTTCTTT.

The sample holds a few counts of this clone. This rearrangement joins TRBV5-4 to TRBJ2-5; 9 bases are a match to TRBD2. The CDR3 sequence is 15 residues long. With 1 base clipped from V and 4 bases from J, the junction kept 5 bases outside the gene matches. The germline CDR1 and CDR2 sequences are SGHNT and YYREEE (reference sequence). As DNA, the CDR3 is TGTGCCAGCAGCTTGTGGCTAGCGGGATTAGAGACCCAGTACTTC. Translating gives CASSLWLAGLETQYF.

In DNA form, the CDR3 reads TGTGCCAGTAGTATGGGGGGTCCCTACGAGCAGTACTTC. This sequence encodes CASSMGGPYEQYF. V gene TRBV19 combines with J gene TRBJ2-5, with D maybe TRBD2 (6 bases). The J call may be in error: the DNA end matches TRBJ2-7 better. Germline values: CDR1 LNHDA, CDR2 SQIVND (reference sequence). CDR3 length: 13 residues.

This chain links TRBV2 with TRBJ2-1; D not resolved. The CDR3 covers 12 residues. V was pared by 6 bases and J by 4 bases, with 7 bases between. Germline CDR1 reads SNHLY; CDR2 reads FYNNEI. CDR3 in DNA: TGTGCCAGCAGGGATCCATACAATGAGCAGTTCTTC. Translated: CASRDPYNEQFF.

The V gene is TRBV4-1, the J gene TRBJ2-3; possibly TRBD1 or TRBD2 for D (5 bases each). The CDR3 is 15 amino acids. Looked up from germline, CDR1 is MGHRA and CDR2 is YSYEKL. Trimming stripped 1 base from V and 5 bases from J, with 13 bases between. This chain's CDR3 is CASSQVGDPRDTQYF. DNA of the CDR3: TGCGCCAGCAGCCAAGTAGGGGACCCTCGAGATACGCAGTATTTT.

The chain carries TRBV28 and TRBJ1-1; D is undetermined. V lost 7 bases and J lost 6, with 15 bases in between. Per germline, CDR1 MDHEN and CDR2 SYDVKM. The CDR3 contains 13 residues. This chain's CDR3 is CASTEWQQAEAFF. In DNA, the CDR3 is TGTGCCAGCACCGAGTGGCAGCAAGCTGAAGCTTTCTTT.

J is TRBJ2-4 and V is TRBV28, with a tentative D call TRBD2 (5 bases). CDR1 and CDR2 from the germline V gene are MDHEN and SYDVKM. The CDR3 spans 16 residues. V shed 5 bases and J shed 0 bases, with 14 bases lying between them. The CDR3 region is CASSLRTHLAKNIQYF. The CDR3 DNA is TGTGCCAGCAGTCTTCGGACTCATCTAGCCAAAAACATTCAGTACTTC.

This clone occurred a few times. This chain uses TRBV5-1 with TRBJ2-1, with 7 bases aligning to TRBD2. Looked up from germline, CDR1 is SGHRS and CDR2 is YFSETQ. V shed 3 bases and J 7 bases; nucleotides not matched to a gene: 13. The CDR3 spans 16 residues. The CDR3 DNA reads as TGCGCCAGCAGCTCTCTTGGGGGAGGGCCTGGGAATGAGCAGTTCTTC. The encoded protein is CASSSLGGGPGNEQFF.